This is a list of T cell receptor beta chains from one sample in a study of cytomegalovirus exposure and HLA in healthy donors. Assay used: immunoSEQ multiplex PCR; TCRdb lists only in-frame clones, some missing. The profile shows around 170,000 clones, around 84% of them singletons. The sample comprised PBMCs. The origin of the receptors is a woman aged 45-65 years in good health and CMV-seropositive. Each CDR3 is given with its conserved first and last residue. The order of the fields is J gene, D gene, V gene, clone size, CDR3 protein, CDR3 DNA. The D gene is left open where the match is weak. Expanded clones are given a class, and other clones once, few, many or no size at all.

TRBJ1-1 TRBD1 TRBV4-1 . CASSQGIDRAEAFF TGTGCCAGCAGCCAAGGGATAGACAGGGCTGAAGCTTTCTTT
TRBJ2-3 TRBD2 TRBV29-1 . CSVDAGGHKTQYF TGCAGCGTCGACGCGGGGGGGCACAAAACGCAGTATTTT
TRBJ1-5 . TRBV18 once CASSPQGGNQPQHF TGTGCCAGCTCACCACAGGGGGGCAATCAGCCCCAGCATTTT
TRBJ2-7 . TRBV6-6 few CASGGQANYEQYF TGTGCTTCGGGGGGACAGGCGAACTACGAGCAGTACTTC
TRBJ1-1 . TRBV4-1 medium-sized CASSQGQGTEAFF TGCGCCAGCAGCCAAGGGCAGGGGACGGAAGCTTTCTTT
TRBJ2-2 . TRBV5-1 . CASSLVGRGNTGELFF TGCGCCAGCAGCTTGGTCGGCAGGGGGAACACCGGGGAGCTGTTTTTT
TRBJ1-4 . TRBV30 . CAWSTTGEELFF TGTGCCTGGAGTACCACTGGTGAGGAACTGTTCTTT
TRBJ2-3 . TRBV7-8 . CASSWQDTQYF TGTGCCAGCAGCTGGCAAGATACGCAGTATTTT
TRBJ1-1 TRBD1 TRBV25-1 . CASSETGGRGTEAFF TGTGCCAGCAGTGAGACAGGGGGACGCGGAACTGAAGCTTTCTTT
TRBJ2-3 . TRBV6-9 . CASSSRDTQYF TGTGCCAGCAGTTCGCGTGATACGCAGTATTTT
TRBJ1-1 TRBD1 TRBV30 . CASRLGTGTEAFF TGTGCCTCAAGGCTCGGGACAGGTACTGAAGCTTTCTTT
TRBJ2-5 . TRBV11-3 . CASSLDRGTGETQYF TGTGCCAGCAGCTTAGATAGGGGCACAGGAGAGACCCAGTACTTC
TRBJ1-1 . TRBV6-6 few CASSPFTEAFF TGTGCCAGCAGTCCGTTCACTGAAGCTTTCTTT
TRBJ1-5 TRBD1 TRBV5-1 . CASSRPPGQGSSEGLQPQHF TGCGCCAGCAGCAGGCCTCCGGGACAGGGGTCATCTGAAGGGCTGCAGCCCCAGCATTTT
TRBJ2-7 TRBD2 TRBV7-8 . CASTPGVSGATYEQYF TGTGCCAGCACTCCCGGGGTTAGCGGGGCTACCTACGAGCAGTACTTC
TRBJ2-3 TRBD2 TRBV4-1 . CASSQETSGVSIRTDTQYF TGCGCCAGCAGCCAAGAAACTAGCGGGGTTAGCATTAGGACAGATACGCAGTATTTT
TRBJ2-2 . TRBV5-4 . CASSFPSGDTGELFF TGTGCCAGCAGCTTTCCCTCAGGGGATACCGGGGAGTTGTTTTTT
TRBJ1-3 . TRBV2 . CASVLRGGSGNTIYF TGTGCCAGCGTCCTTAGAGGGGGCTCTGGAAACACCATATATTTT
TRBJ1-2 . TRBV10-2 . CASQQTNGYTF TGCGCCAGTCAACAGACTAATGGCTACACCTTC
TRBJ1-1 TRBD1 TRBV19 few CASSNRGMNTEAFF TGTGCCAGTAGTAACAGGGGGATGAACACTGAAGCTTTCTTT
TRBJ2-1 . TRBV19 . CASKGESSYNEQFF TGTGCCAGTAAGGGGGAGAGCTCCTACAATGAGCAGTTCTTC
TRBJ1-2 . TRBV2 once CASSERRGYGYTF TGTGCCAGCAGTGAGAGGCGGGGTTATGGCTACACCTTC
TRBJ2-5 . TRBV15 . CATSRDRAGPETQYF TGTGCCACCAGCAGAGATCGGGCAGGGCCAGAGACCCAGTACTTC
TRBJ2-5 . TRBV21-1 . CASSKGPSGGPTPQEAQYF TGTGCCAGCAGCAAAGGGCCTAGCGGGGGGCCCACACCTCAAGAGGCCCAGTACTTC
TRBJ2-1 . TRBV19 . CASSIDRNYNEQFF TGTGCCAGTAGTATAGACAGGAATTATAATGAGCAGTTCTTC
TRBJ1-1 . TRBV5-6 . CASSLVGMNTEAFF TGTGCCAGCAGCTTGGTCGGTATGAACACTGAAGCTTTCTTT
TRBJ1-1 . TRBV5-4 . CASSFRISGHTEAFF TGTGCCAGCAGCTTTAGAATATCGGGTCACACTGAAGCTTTCTTT
TRBJ1-1 . TRBV5-4 . CASGTQGSKEAFF TGCGCCAGCGGTACCCAGGGATCCAAGGAAGCTTTCTTT
TRBJ2-7 TRBD1 TRBV7-9 . CSSSPLRDRESSSEQYF TGTTCCAGCAGCCCCCTCCGGGACAGGGAATCTTCGAGCGAGCAGTACTTC
TRBJ2-1 TRBD2 TRBV15 . CATSRDTSGAPSDNEQFF TGTGCCACCAGCAGAGATACTAGCGGGGCTCCTTCCGACAATGAGCAGTTCTTC
TRBJ1-3 . TRBV7-9 . CASSPTPGKGSGDTIYF TGTGCCAGCAGCCCAACCCCAGGGAAAGGTTCAGGGGACACCATATATTTT
TRBJ1-1 . TRBV6-6 few CASSSRAQGSTEAFF TGTGCCAGCAGTTCACGAGCTCAGGGATCCACTGAAGCTTTCTTT
TRBJ2-1 TRBD2 TRBV7-3 . CASSAAGDNEQFF TGTGCCAGCAGCGCCGCGGGGGACAATGAGCAGTTCTTC
TRBJ1-1 . TRBV6-5 . CASSDRRDTEAFF TGTGCCAGCAGTGATAGGCGGGACACTGAAGCTTTCTTT
TRBJ2-6 . TRBV4-1 . CASSQETAGGNVLTF TGCGCCAGCAGCCAAGAGACGGCCGGGGGCAACGTCCTGACTTTC
TRBJ1-2 TRBD1 TRBV9 few CASSAGQGPSYGYTF TGTGCCAGCAGCGCTGGACAGGGCCCCAGCTATGGCTACACCTTC
TRBJ1-2 TRBD1 TRBV4-1 . CASSQESGGLSYGYTF TGCGCCAGCAGCCAAGAGTCAGGGGGCCTGAGCTATGGCTACACCTTC
TRBJ2-7 TRBD2 TRBV5-4 once CASSLQREPGEQYF TGTGCCAGCAGCTTGCAGCGGGAACCTGGGGAGCAGTACTTC
TRBJ1-1 . TRBV7-9 once CASSIIPVPEAFF TGTGCCAGCAGCATCATACCGGTTCCTGAAGCTTTCTTT
TRBJ1-3 . TRBV12-5 . CASGLVLRGSGNTIYF TGTGCTAGTGGTTTGGTACTAAGGGGCTCTGGAAACACCATATATTTT
TRBJ1-4 TRBD1 TRBV7-9 . CASSLAGTGLELFF TGTGCCAGCAGCTTGGCCGGGACAGGGCTGGAACTGTTTTTT
TRBJ1-2 TRBD1 TRBV5-5 . CASSLEGAVNYGYTF TGTGCCAGCAGCTTGGAGGGGGCTGTTAACTATGGCTACACCTTC
TRBJ1-1 . TRBV18 . CASSPDMNTEAFF TGTGCCAGCTCACCAGACATGAACACTGAAGCTTTCTTT
TRBJ1-1 TRBD1 TRBV4-2 . CASSREGTGLHTEAFF TGTGCCAGCAGCCGAGAAGGGACAGGCTTGCACACTGAAGCTTTCTTT
TRBJ1-2 TRBD1 TRBV11-2 . CASSAGGYGYTF TGTGCCAGCAGCGCAGGGGGCTATGGCTACACCTTC